The sequence of this TCR beta chain was determined in a study of regulatory T cells in long-lasting Graves disease. Combining iRepertoire HTBI primers with Arm-PCR of CDR3 regions, the authors built TCR beta libraries. Via MiXCR, TCRdb re-called the multiplex PCR reads, giving one row per CDR3 protein. The profile shows about 500,000 distinct CDR3 sequences, around 12% of them singletons. V was pared by 2 bases and J by 5 bases, with 9 bases between. The CDR3 is 12 amino acids. The germline CDR1 and CDR2 sequences are DFQATT and SNEGSKA (reference sequence). This clonotype was seen repeatedly, ten times or more. Time point given: newly diagnosed GD, antithyroid drugs for less than 3 months. PBMCs provided the RNA from which the TCR library was made. These data were likewise used in another study, on T cells in Graves' hyperthyroidism and ophthalmopathy.

This receptor was identified in a woman in her thirties with Graves disease. This chain joins TRBV20-1 and TRBJ1-2, with D unclear. The sample was peripheral blood mononuclear cells (PBMCs), taken at new diagnosis, from a patient treated with antithyroid drugs. Here the CDR3 reads CSARKTAYGYTF. In DNA form, the CDR3 reads TGCAGTGCTAGAAAGACTGCATATGGCTACACCTTC.